This entry concerns a single T cell receptor beta chain. The data belong to a study of blood T cell repertoires in COVID-19. Study-wide background: The origin of the acute and convalescent COVID-19 samples was the United States, Italy and Spain. Sources were T cells, B-cell-depleted T cells, or PBMCs; the material itself was cDNA or gDNA.

Authors' analysis steps: It was from reference gene primer amplification that nucleated cell counts were estimated. This table comes from immunoSEQ multiplex PCR, and its TCRdb copy is limited to in-frame clones, with some not included. V, J and clone size were drawn from that table, and D and trimming were deduced from the DNA. The sample shows 150,000 to 200,000 clones, roughly 86% of them seen only once. The germline V gene has CDR1 SGHKS and CDR2 YYEKEE (reference sequence). This CDR3 is 15 amino acids long. The V end lost 0 bases, the J end lost 5 bases, and 14 bases lay between the germline ends.

Sequenced input: peripheral blood. This chain connects TRBV5-5 to TRBJ1-2, with D uncertain. This clonotype originated in a woman aged 55-69 years who had recovered from COVID-19. The CDR3 region is CASSLETVNVYGYTF. The CDR3 DNA follows: TGTGCCAGCAGCTTGGAAACAGTAAACGTATATGGCTACACCTTC. Using reference TRBV5-5 and TRBJ1-2 for the parts outside the CDR3, the full variable domain is DAGVTQSPTHLIKTRGQQVTLRCSPISGHKSVSWYQQVLGQGPQFIFQYYEKEERGRGNFPDRFSARQFPNYSSELNVNALLLGDSALYLCASSLETVNVYGYTFGSGTRLTVV.